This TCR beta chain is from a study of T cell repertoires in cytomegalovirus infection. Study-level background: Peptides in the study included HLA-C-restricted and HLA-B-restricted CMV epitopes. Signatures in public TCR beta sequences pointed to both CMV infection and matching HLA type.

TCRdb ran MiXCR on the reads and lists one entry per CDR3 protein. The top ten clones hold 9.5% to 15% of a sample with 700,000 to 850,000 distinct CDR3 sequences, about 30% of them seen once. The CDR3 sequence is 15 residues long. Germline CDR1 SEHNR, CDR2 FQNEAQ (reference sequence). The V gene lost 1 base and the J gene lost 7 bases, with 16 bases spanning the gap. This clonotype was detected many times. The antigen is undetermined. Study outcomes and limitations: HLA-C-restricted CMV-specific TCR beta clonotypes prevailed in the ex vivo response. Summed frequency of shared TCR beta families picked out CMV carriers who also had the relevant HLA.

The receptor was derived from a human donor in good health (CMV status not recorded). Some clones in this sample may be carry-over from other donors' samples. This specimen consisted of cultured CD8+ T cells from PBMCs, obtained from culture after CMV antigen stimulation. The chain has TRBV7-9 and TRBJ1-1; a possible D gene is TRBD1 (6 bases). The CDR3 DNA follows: TGTGCCAGCAGCTTAGTCGAGTGGAAGACAGGTGAAGCTTTCTTT. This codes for CASSLVEWKTGEAFF.